Shown below are 20 T cell receptor beta chains from a single sample sequenced in a study of blood T cells in healthy people across ages. The use of a sample-barcoded 5' primer and a J-beta primer mix characterized a second PCR of 7 to 11 cycles. MiXCR, run by TCRdb on the 5' RACE reads, gives a single entry per CDR3 protein. This table holds approximately 1,700,000 distinct CDR3 sequences, about 39% found once. Sample: blood. Every receptor here comes from a human donor in good health.

J is TRBJ2-3 and V is TRBV20-1; no clear D gene. Trimming shortened V by 3 bases and J by 6 bases, and 10 bases separated the two germline ends. This CDR3 spans 12 amino acids. CDR1 DFQATT and CDR2 SNEGSKA come from the germline V gene (reference sequence). CDR3 amino acids: CSASHARDTQYF. The CDR3 DNA reads TGCAGTGCTAGCCACGCCCGGGATACGCAGTATTTT.

The chain joins TRBV28 to TRBJ2-5; 7 nucleotides match TRBD1. The CDR3 loop spans 13 amino acids. J gave up 8 bases and V 6 bases, and 9 bases lay outside the gene matches. Germline values: CDR1 MDHEN, CDR2 SYDVKM. The CDR3 DNA follows: TGTGCCAGCAGCCCCCGGGACAGAGGTACCCAGTACTTC. Its translation is CASSPRDRGTQYF.

The chain joins TRBV5-1 to TRBJ2-5, with D maybe TRBD2 (5 bases). With 2 bases removed from V and 4 bases from J, the gap between germline ends came to 12 bases. CDR3 length: 14 residues. Germline CDR1 reads SGHRS; CDR2 reads YFSETQ. The CDR3 DNA is TGCGCCAGCAGCTTCGGGGAGTTGGGAGAGACCCAGTACTTC. This codes for CASSFGELGETQYF.

The V gene is TRBV5-1, the J gene TRBJ1-4; D ambiguous. CDR1 and CDR2 (germline): SGHRS, YFSETQ. This CDR3 spans 14 amino acids. V was shortened by 2 bases and J by 8 bases, with 13 bases between the two germline ends. The CDR3 coding sequence is TGCGCCAGCAGCTTACGTCTTGGGGAGGAAAAACTGTTTTTT. Its translation: CASSLRLGEEKLFF.

The rearrangement links TRBV11-2 to TRBJ2-7, with 8 nucleotides matching TRBD1. The J call is in doubt because the DNA end fits TRBJ2-5 better. This CDR3 has 13 amino acids. From germline, CDR1 is SGHAT and CDR2 FQNNGV. As DNA, the CDR3 is TGTGCCAGCAGCTACGGGACAGGAGAGACCCAGTACTTC. Protein: CASSYGTGETQYF.

This rearrangement joins TRBV11-2 to TRBJ2-3, with 11 bases fitting TRBD2. The V segment lost 4 bases and the J segment 5 bases; nucleotides outside the gene matches: 11. The CDR3 is 17 amino acids. Germline lookup yields CDR1 SGHAT and CDR2 FQNNGV. The CDR3 loop is CASSYGRLAGHGDTQYF. DNA for the CDR3: TGTGCCAGCAGCTACGGAAGACTAGCGGGGCACGGAGATACGCAGTATTTT.

The chain links TRBV20-1 to TRBJ1-6; D possibly corresponds to TRBD1 (5 bases). Germline CDR1 is DFQATT and CDR2 is SNEGSKA (reference sequence). The CDR3 loop spans 15 amino acids. The V and J ends lost 0 bases and 7 bases respectively, with 13 bases between them. CDR3 amino acids: CSARDSLGVNSPLHF. For the CDR3, the DNA is TGCAGTGCTAGAGACTCCTTGGGGGTGAATTCACCCCTCCACTTT.

The V gene is TRBV4-3, the J gene TRBJ2-3; 9 bases agree with TRBD2. The CDR3 sequence is 18 residues long. Germline V gene lookup returns CDR1 LGHNA and CDR2 YSLEER. Trimming removed 0 bases from V and 5 bases from J; junction bases left unmatched: 12. The CDR3 reads CASSQDLLGGGDIDTQYF. In nucleotides, the CDR3 is TGCGCCAGCAGCCAAGATCTCCTGGGCGGGGGGGATATAGATACGCAGTATTTT.

There are many counts of this clonotype. V is TRBV20-1 and J is TRBJ1-1; weak D call: TRBD1 (5 bases). Germline CDR1 and CDR2: DFQATT and SNEGSKA (reference sequence). V was clipped by 3 bases and J by 8 bases, with 19 bases between them. The CDR3 loop spans 14 amino acids. CDR3 sequence: CSARAPGEYPEAFF. In DNA, the CDR3 is TGCAGTGCTAGGGCCCCGGGGGAGTACCCCGAAGCTTTCTTT.

Comment on this clonotype: At one boundary the junction diverges from the germline segment, which might be a read error. The chain employs TRBV7-2 and TRBJ2-7, with TRBD1 identical over 10 bases. This CDR3 is built from 17 residues. Germline loops: CDR1 SGHTA, CDR2 FQGNSA. The DNA for the CDR3 is TGTGCCAGCAGAGGGGGCTTCCGGACAGGGGGTTCCTACGAGCAGGACTTC. Residues: CASRGGFRTGGSYEQDF.

This clonotype was picked up many times. The CDR3 nucleotides are TGTGCCAGCATGCGGGGCATCACAGATACGCAGTATTTT. This translates into CASMRGITDTQYF. The J gene is TRBJ2-3, the V gene TRBV28, with D perhaps matching TRBD2 (6 bases). The ends were cut back, 7 bases at V and 2 bases at J, with 10 bases in the middle. CDR3 length equals 13 residues. CDR1 is MDHEN and CDR2 is SYDVKM in the germline V gene.

This clonotype appeared a few times. At one end, the junction sequence differs from germline, possibly due to a read error. The chain couples TRBV29-1 to TRBJ2-6; possibly TRBD1 for D (6 bases). The CDR3 loop spans 17 amino acids. Germline V lookup: CDR1 SQVTM, CDR2 ANQGSEA. The CDR3 sequence is CSVEIWDNHSGANVRTF. In nucleotides, the CDR3 is TGCAGCGTTGAAATATGGGACAACCACTCTGGGGCCAACGTCCGGACTTTC. The whole variable domain, remainder taken from reference TRBV29-1 and TRBJ2-6, is SAVISQKPSRDICQRGTSLTIQCQVDSQVTMMFWYRQQPGQSLTLIATANQGSEATYESGFVIDKFPISRPNLTFSTLTVSNMSPEDSSIYLCSVEIWDNHSGANVRTFGAGSRLTVL.

The chain has TRBV14 and TRBJ2-1; unclear D gene. Germline V gene lookup returns CDR1 SGHDN and CDR2 FVKESK. This CDR3 is 13 amino acids long. The V end was cut by 5 bases, the J end by 7 bases, with 12 bases between. Here the CDR3 reads CASSVLSGNEQFF. CDR3 in DNA: TGTGCCAGCAGCGTACTTTCCGGGAATGAGCAGTTCTTC.

A word on this clonotype: At one of its ends the junction is not consistent with the germline gene, which may arise from a read error. The J gene is TRBJ2-7, the V gene TRBV28, with 8 bases matching TRBD1. This CDR3 comprises 17 residues. CDR1 MDHEN and CDR2 SYDVKM come from the germline V gene. As DNA, the CDR3 is TGTGCCGGCAGCCGAACTTCCTCCGGGACAGGAGGGCGCGAGCAGTACTTC. Translating gives CAGSRTSSGTGGREQYF.

The chain carries TRBV6-1 and TRBJ2-5, with 10 nucleotides matching TRBD1. CDR1 is MNHNS, CDR2 SASEGT, per germline. After removal of 7 bases from V and 5 bases from J, the junction contained 10 bases not matched to a gene. The CDR3 totals 15 residues. CDR3 DNA: TGTGCCAGCAATCCGACAGGGGGCTATCGGGAGACCCAGTACTTC. Protein product: CASNPTGGYRETQYF.

The chain has TRBV20-1 and TRBJ1-2; D is undetermined. The CDR3 is made up of 11 amino acids. The germline V gene encodes CDR1 DFQATT and CDR2 SNEGSKA (reference sequence). CDR3 DNA: TGCAGCGCTTACCCTAACTATGGCTACACCTTC. It is translated as CSAYPNYGYTF.

The chain combines TRBV4-2 with TRBJ1-5, with 7 bases matching TRBD1. CDR1 and CDR2 (germline): LGHNA, YNFKEQ. With V trimmed by 6 bases and J by 4 bases, 6 bases remained unmatched. The CDR3 has 14 residues. CDR3 residues: CASSLDRRNQPQHF. The DNA for the CDR3 is TGTGCCAGCAGTTTGGACAGGAGGAATCAGCCCCAGCATTTT.

The sample holds a few counts of this clonotype. The V call is TRBV28, the J call TRBJ1-2; no reliable D call. Trimming stripped 7 bases from V and 2 bases from J, with 26 bases between. The CDR3 is 18 residues long. From germline, CDR1 is MDHEN and CDR2 SYDVKM. The CDR3 protein is CASTEASWGAKDNYGYTF. CDR3 in DNA: TGTGCCAGCACCGAAGCCTCATGGGGAGCCAAAGACAACTATGGCTACACCTTC.

The sample holds a few counts of this clonotype. The rearrangement uses TRBV6-2 or TRBV6-3 and TRBJ1-5; 9 bases match TRBD1. The V gene's germline CDR1 is MNHEY and CDR2 SVGEGT. After removal of 6 bases from V and 3 bases from J, the junction contained 3 bases not matched to a gene. This CDR3 is built from 14 residues. Written as DNA, the CDR3 is TGTGCCAGCAGAGACAGGGGGATCAATCAGCCCCAGCATTTT. Translation gives CASRDRGINQPQHF.

The J gene is TRBJ2-6, the V gene TRBV6-2 or TRBV6-3, with 12 positions matching TRBD2. Looked up from germline, CDR1 is MNHEY and CDR2 is SVGEGT. The ends lost 6 bases at V and 0 bases at J; junction bases unmatched: 9. The CDR3 has 19 residues. The CDR3 DNA sequence: TGTGCCAGCAGCTCCAGACTAGCGGGGGATTTCTCTGGGGCCAACGTCCTGACTTTC. As protein: CASSSRLAGDFSGANVLTF.